This T cell receptor (beta chain) derives from a study of cytomegalovirus exposure and HLA in healthy donors. The PCR ran on 60 Vbeta and 13 Jbeta primers. Sequenced by immunoSEQ multiplex PCR; TCRdb stores in-frame clones only, minus some. Of 100,000 or so clones listed, more than 60% are singletons. Study findings and constraints: Analyses of presence and absence presupposed an approximately uniform sequencing depth across donors. In a later analysis, specific HLA alleles were associated with 15,000 to 20,000 TCR beta sequences at a 0.05 false discovery rate. Rarity marked most TCR sequences, yet some public TCRs occurred in many donors. In the analysis, some V segments, TRBV6-2 and TRBV6-3 included, were excluded as indistinguishable.

This CDR3 spans 13 amino acids. Germline V gives CDR1 MNHEY, CDR2 SVGAGI. Trimming removed 6 bases at V and 7 bases at J, with 15 bases between. Worth noting for this clone: Its antigen is unknown.

This receptor was obtained from a man in his thirties or forties in good health and CMV-seronegative. What was sequenced was PBMCs. The V and J genes are TRBV6-5 and TRBJ1-2; TRBD1 is a possible D gene (6 bases). The CDR3 spells CASRTSDRAGYTF. The CDR3 coding sequence is TGTGCCAGCAGGACTTCGGACAGAGCTGGCTACACCTTC.